This TCR beta chain comes out of a study of radiotherapy plus CTLA-4 blockade in lung cancer. TCRdb keeps only in-frame clones here, not all; method: immunoSEQ multiplex PCR. The sample consists of about 120,000 clones, 78% of them appearing once. Of note for this clone: Its matching antigen is unknown.

Study findings and constraints: Response was reportedly best predicted by early blood T cell clone dynamics, with interferon-beta. After treatment with radiotherapy plus ipilimumab, TCR clones that came from the tumor expanded in blood.

Germline V gene sequence: CDR1 MNHNS, CDR2 SASEGT. This CDR3 has 15 amino acids. Losses at the gene ends were 3 bases for V and 4 bases for J; bases not matched to a gene: 7. The receptor comes from a human donor with non-small cell lung cancer who had a partial response to radiotherapy plus ipilimumab. The gene calls are TRBV6-1 and TRBJ2-3; the match to TRBD1 covers 7 bases. The source was peripheral blood, collected from a patient treated with radiotherapy plus ipilimumab. CDR3 amino acids: CASSEPGQTSDTQYF. The CDR3 bases are TGTGCCAGCAGTGAGCCGGGACAGACATCAGATACGCAGTATTTT.